The clone carrying this TCR beta chain has ten or more counts. This CDR3 has 17 residues. Trimming cost V 7 bases and J 4 bases, with 22 bases left between them. Germline loops: CDR1 MDHEN, CDR2 SYDVKM. Time point given: newly diagnosed GD, antithyroid drugs for less than 3 months. PBMC RNA was the source of the TCR library. CDR3-region Arm-PCR and iRepertoire HTBI primers produced the TCR beta libraries. TCRdb analysed the multiplex PCR reads with MiXCR anew, one entry per CDR3 protein. This repertoire shows roughly 410,000 distinct CDR3 sequences, about 15% found once; its top ten account for over 7.5%. This record comes from a study of regulatory T cells in long-lasting Graves disease. These data also formed part of another study, on T cells in Graves' hyperthyroidism and ophthalmopathy. From that report: Among the patients, aged 18 to 65, hyperthyroidism was newly diagnosed and had lasted under 2 months. Uncontrolled infection, other autoimmune disease, pregnancy or lactation barred patients from enrollment. TCR CDR3 underwent first-round RT-PCR with the HTBI primer set.

This TCR was recovered from a middle-aged woman with Graves disease. The chain has TRBV28 and TRBJ2-2; tentatively, D is TRBD2 (6 bases). The source material was peripheral blood mononuclear cells (PBMCs), sampled at new diagnosis, from a patient treated with antithyroid drugs. CDR3 sequence: CASTSVRRDGFTGELFF. The CDR3 DNA is TGTGCCAGCACTTCCGTCCGGAGGGACGGATTCACCGGGGAGCTGTTTTTT.